Below are 15 T cell receptor beta chains sequenced from a single sample in a study of T-cell memory formation after mild COVID-19. MiXCR, applied by TCRdb to the 5' RACE reads, yields one record per CDR3 protein. The sample consists of fewer than 350,000 distinct CDR3 sequences, more than 15% of them appearing once. The sequencing sample was made of PBMCs or a T cell subset sorted from them (not recorded which). The receptors derive from a man younger than 35 who had mild COVID-19 (a few samples of this study predate the infection). Cell type and time point are not known.

This clonotype was counted a few times. The chain is built from TRBV4-1 and TRBJ2-3, with D unclear. The CDR3 has 15 residues. The ends were cut back, 1 base at V and 0 bases at J, with 8 bases in the middle. The germline V gene encodes CDR1 MGHRA and CDR2 YSYEKL. CDR3 sequence: CASSQGATSTDTQYF. In DNA, the CDR3 is TGCGCCAGCAGCCAAGGGGCTACTAGCACAGATACGCAGTATTTT.

This clonotype was seen only a few times. The rearrangement links TRBV12-3 or TRBV12-4 to TRBJ2-3; tentatively, D is TRBD1 (6 bases). CDR3 length: 12 residues. Deletions cut 9 bases from V and 4 bases from J, with 11 bases between. CDR3 coding DNA: TGTGCCAGTGGGGGCCGCCCAGATACGCAGTATTTT. Translating it yields CASGGRPDTQYF.

The V gene is TRBV9, the J gene TRBJ2-1; D ambiguous. The V gene's germline CDR1 is SGDLS and CDR2 YYNGEE. Trimming left V 1 base short and J 8 bases short, with 10 bases between. The CDR3 is 13 amino acids. The CDR3 sequence: CASSVLTKDEQFF. As DNA, the CDR3 is TGTGCCAGCAGCGTATTAACCAAGGATGAGCAGTTCTTC.

The chain carries TRBV7-2 and TRBJ2-7, with D perhaps given as TRBD1 or TRBD2 (5 bases each). Germline assignment: CDR1 SGHTA and CDR2 FQGNSA. V lost 2 bases, J lost 2 bases, and 16 bases lay in between. CDR3 length: 16 residues. This CDR3 is CASSLREARATYEQYV. In nucleotides, the CDR3 is TGTGCCAGCAGCTTACGGGAAGCCAGGGCAACCTACGAGCAGTACGTC.

This chain connects TRBV29-1 to TRBJ2-7; 12 nucleotides agree with TRBD2. CDR3 length: 14 amino acids. With V trimmed by 4 bases and J by 3 bases, 4 bases remained unmatched. The germline V gene encodes CDR1 SQVTM and CDR2 ANQGSEA. The CDR3, as DNA: TGCAGCGTTGGACTAGCGGGAGACTACTACGAGCAGTACTTC. Amino acids: CSVGLAGDYYEQYF.

This clonotype was seen ten or more times. This sequence joins TRBV7-2 and TRBJ2-2; D might be TRBD2 (5 bases). Germline values: CDR1 SGHTA, CDR2 FQGNSA. The CDR3 length is 14 residues. V lost 1 base to trimming and J lost 3 bases, with 6 bases between them. In DNA, the CDR3 is TGTGCCAGCAGCTTAGGGGAGTACACCGGGGAGCTGTTTTTT. It specifies CASSLGEYTGELFF.

The gene calls are TRBV25-1 and TRBJ2-1, with D possibly matching TRBD1 (5 bases). Germline CDR1 reads MGHDK; CDR2 reads SYGVNS. CDR3 length: 11 amino acids. V lost 3 bases and J lost 15, with 12 bases in between. The CDR3 region is CASSDFRVAFF. The CDR3 DNA reads TGTGCCAGCAGTGATTTCAGGGTCGCGTTCTTC.

In regard to this clonotype: The DNA is omitted, as the CDR3 cannot be located on it reliably, and the CDR3 follows TCRdb's listing. This chain's CDR3 is CASSPLTGRPGSCFF. The chain recombines TRBV9 with TRBJ2-2; the table calls TRBD1, which could not be checked here. CDR1 SGDLS and CDR2 YYNGEE come from the germline V gene. Termini included, the CDR3 measures 15 amino acids.

In its sample, this clonotype was seen a few times. V is TRBV11-2 and J is TRBJ1-1; a weak D match, TRBD1 (6 bases). The germline V and J ends were trimmed by 3 bases and 11 bases, with 13 bases remaining between them. Germline V CDR1 and CDR2: SGHAT, FQNNGV. The CDR3 is made up of 12 amino acids. CDR3 sequence reads: CASSFDRRIAFF. Written as DNA, the CDR3 is TGTGCCAGCAGCTTCGACAGGAGAATCGCTTTCTTT.

The table lists this clonotype with a few counts. The chain recombines TRBV6-2 or TRBV6-3 with TRBJ2-7, with TRBD2 matching 12 bases. The CDR3 runs 19 residues. Germline-derived CDR1 and CDR2 are MNHEY and SVGEGT. The V and J ends lost 2 bases and 7 bases, in that order; junction bases with no gene match: 18. This CDR3 reads CASSYQPLAGGHPSGEQYV. The CDR3 nucleotides read TGTGCCAGCAGTTACCAACCTCTAGCGGGGGGGCATCCTTCCGGAGAGCAGTACGTC.

This clonotype occurred a few times. The rearrangement joins TRBV12-3 or TRBV12-4 to TRBJ1-1; TRBD1 matches at 10 bases. The CDR3 totals 17 residues. V lost 6 bases to trimming and J lost 0 bases; unmatched junction nucleotides: 10. This CDR3 is CASRDSGTGVLNTEAFF. The CDR3 DNA sequence: TGTGCCAGCAGGGATTCAGGGACAGGGGTTCTGAACACTGAAGCTTTCTTT.

This clonotype was observed a handful of times. The genes are TRBV4-3 and TRBJ2-5; D might be TRBD2 (6 bases). The CDR3 runs to 15 residues. The V gene's germline CDR1 is LGHNA and CDR2 YSLEER. Trimming took off 2 bases at V and 5 bases at J, with 15 bases between the two ends. CDR3 residues: CASSQRRDSGETQYF. CDR3 coding DNA: TGCGCCAGCAGCCAACGCAGGGACTCTGGGGAGACCCAGTACTTC.

This rearrangement joins TRBV2 to TRBJ2-7, with unresolved D. Trimming stripped 8 bases from V and 0 bases from J, with 14 bases between. CDR3 length equals 14 residues. Germline assignment: CDR1 SNHLY and CDR2 FYNNEI. CDR3 protein: CASCAQAISYEQYF. CDR3 sequence (DNA): TGTGCCAGCTGTGCCCAGGCGATCTCCTACGAGCAGTACTTC.

Many counts were recorded for this clonotype. CDR3 loop: CASSASGANVLTF. The DNA for the CDR3 is TGTGCCAGCAGCGCATCTGGGGCCAACGTCCTGACTTTC. The chain combines TRBV12-3 or TRBV12-4 with TRBJ2-6, with D uncertain. Trimming took 6 bases from V and 1 from J, leaving 4 bases between them. CDR3 size: 13 residues.

The table lists this clonotype with a few counts. J is TRBJ1-5 and V is TRBV19; D may be TRBD1 (5 bases). Trimming pared 4 bases from V and 0 bases from J, leaving 16 bases between. Germline V gene sequence: CDR1 LNHDA, CDR2 SQIVND (reference sequence). The CDR3 has 17 residues. The CDR3: CASSTHTGTDSNQPQHF. The CDR3 DNA follows: TGTGCCAGTAGTACCCATACCGGGACCGATAGCAATCAGCCCCAGCATTTT.